This T cell receptor (beta chain) was captured in a study of shared clonotypes between healthy human individuals. Findings of the study overall: Having only a few donors restricted how much genetic and exposure-history diversity was captured. Clonotype sharing across donors was expected to vary with sequencing depth.

The germline gives CDR1 SGDLS, CDR2 YYNGEE. This CDR3 region has 18 residues. V was clipped by 4 bases and J by 3 bases; unmatched bases: 10. At deep level, the assay was performed. Source study methods: Junction-only immunoSEQ sequences carried no quality scores, so filtering differed. The protocol was immunoSEQ multiplex PCR, while the TCRdb copy is restricted to in-frame clones and leaves out a portion. V, J and clone size are those of that table, while D and trimming were read from the DNA. The table has about 2 million clones, about 95% seen once. This clone was counted once. Antigen specificity is unknown.

Sample: naive CD4+ T cells sorted from blood. Indicated subset: CD45RA+ positively selected. The chain is built from TRBV9 and TRBJ2-1; 13 bases are shared with TRBD2. The origin of this receptor is a man in his late teens or twenties in good health. CDR3 in amino acids: CASSPWTSGGTGYNEQFF. CDR3 nucleotide sequence: TGTGCCAGCAGCCCTTGGACTAGCGGGGGTACTGGCTACAATGAGCAGTTCTTC.